This T cell receptor (beta chain) was profiled in a study of human T cells and chemical hapten exposure. Study-wide context: Patch testing placed 0.01% DPC on the upper back, with readings at 6 days.

Germline CDR1 SGHRS, CDR2 YFSETQ. This CDR3 spans 15 amino acids. Trimming took 0 bases from V and 1 from J, leaving 10 bases between them. TCRdb reprocessed the RACE reads with MiXCR, giving one entry per CDR3 protein. Seen here are 210,000 or so distinct CDR3 sequences, about 22% observed once, and the top ten hold around 2.5%. Findings and caveats of the study: Versus controls, expanded TCRs had significantly more large CDR3 similarity clusters.

Time point defined: patch test 3, about 24 weeks after DPC sensitization. Noted treatment: therapeutic diphenylcyclopropenone sensitization with weekly scalp DPC. Regarding this clonotype: Antigen: not known.

The chain employs TRBV5-1 and TRBJ1-1; D might be TRBD1 (6 bases). The clonotype originates from a woman aged 40-49 years with alopecia areata. Some clones in this sample may be carry-over from other donors' samples. The sample consisted of whole blood, taken in connection with sensitization to the hapten diphenylcyclopropenone (DPC). CDR3 sequence: CASSLVRGQNTEAFF. Written as DNA, the CDR3 is TGCGCCAGCAGCTTGGTGCGGGGGCAGAACACTGAAGCTTTCTTT.